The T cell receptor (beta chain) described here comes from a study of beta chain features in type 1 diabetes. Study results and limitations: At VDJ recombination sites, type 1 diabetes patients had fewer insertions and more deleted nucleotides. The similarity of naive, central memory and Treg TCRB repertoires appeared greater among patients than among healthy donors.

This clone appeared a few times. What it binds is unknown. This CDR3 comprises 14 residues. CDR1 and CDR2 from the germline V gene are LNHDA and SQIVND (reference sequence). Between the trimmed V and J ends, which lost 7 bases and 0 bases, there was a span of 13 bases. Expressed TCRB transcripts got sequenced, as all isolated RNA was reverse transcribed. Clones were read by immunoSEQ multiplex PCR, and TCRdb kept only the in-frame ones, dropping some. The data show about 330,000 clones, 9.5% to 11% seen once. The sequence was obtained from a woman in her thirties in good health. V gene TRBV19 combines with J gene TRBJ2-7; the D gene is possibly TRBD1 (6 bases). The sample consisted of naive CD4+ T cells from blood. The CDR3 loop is CASIGADSSYEQYF. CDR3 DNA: TGTGCCAGTATTGGTGCGGACAGCTCCTACGAGCAGTACTTC.